The T cell receptor (beta chain) described here comes from a study of blood T cell repertoires in COVID-19. Background on the study: Researchers got acute and convalescent COVID-19 samples from the United States, Italy and Spain.

Germline values: CDR1 SQVTM, CDR2 ANQGSEA. The CDR3 extends over 15 amino acids. Trimming at V came to 7 bases and at J to 6 bases, leaving 15 bases not matched to a gene. Authors' processing steps: Reference gene primers were amplified, and this amplification served to estimate nucleated cell counts. Generated by immunoSEQ multiplex PCR, the TCRdb table keeps only in-frame clones and is missing some. The DNA was the basis for D and trimming; V, J and clone size are from that table. The sample records roughly 200,000 clones, about 88% being singletons. The chain employs TRBV29-1 and TRBJ1-2, with 9 nucleotides matching TRBD1. The sequenced material came from peripheral blood. The sequence was collected from a man in his late teens or twenties with active or convalescent COVID-19. The CDR3 DNA follows: TGCAGCGCTCTGGGACAGGGTGAAGGACACCATGGCTACACCTTC. This translates into CSALGQGEGHHGYTF.